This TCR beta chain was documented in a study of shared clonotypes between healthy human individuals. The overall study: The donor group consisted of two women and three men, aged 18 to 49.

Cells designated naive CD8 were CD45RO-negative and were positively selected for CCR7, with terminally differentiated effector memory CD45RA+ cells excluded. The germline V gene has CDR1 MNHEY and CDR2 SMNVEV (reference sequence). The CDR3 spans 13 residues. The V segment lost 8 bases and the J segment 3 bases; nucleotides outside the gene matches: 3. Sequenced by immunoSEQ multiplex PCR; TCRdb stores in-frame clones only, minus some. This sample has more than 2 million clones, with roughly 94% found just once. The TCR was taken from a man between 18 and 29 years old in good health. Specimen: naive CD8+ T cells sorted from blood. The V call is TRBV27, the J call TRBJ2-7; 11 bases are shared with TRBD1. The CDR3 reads CASGQGAVYEQYF. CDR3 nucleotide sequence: TGTGCCAGCGGACAGGGGGCGGTCTACGAGCAGTACTTC.